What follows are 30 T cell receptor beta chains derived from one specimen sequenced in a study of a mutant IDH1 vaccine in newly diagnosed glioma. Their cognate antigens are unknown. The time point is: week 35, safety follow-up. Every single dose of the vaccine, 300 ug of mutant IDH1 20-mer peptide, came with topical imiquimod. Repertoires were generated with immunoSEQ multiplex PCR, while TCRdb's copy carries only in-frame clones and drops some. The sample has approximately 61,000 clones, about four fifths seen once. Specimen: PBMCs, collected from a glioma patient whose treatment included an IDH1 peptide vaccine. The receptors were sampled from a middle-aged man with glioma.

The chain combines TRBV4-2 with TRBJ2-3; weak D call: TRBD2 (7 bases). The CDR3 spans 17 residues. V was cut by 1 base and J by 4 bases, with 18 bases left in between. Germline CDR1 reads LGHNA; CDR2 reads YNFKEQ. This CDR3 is CASSQGGGPRGPDTQYF. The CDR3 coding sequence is TGTGCCAGCAGCCAAGGGGGGGGCCCCAGAGGGCCAGATACGCAGTATTTT.

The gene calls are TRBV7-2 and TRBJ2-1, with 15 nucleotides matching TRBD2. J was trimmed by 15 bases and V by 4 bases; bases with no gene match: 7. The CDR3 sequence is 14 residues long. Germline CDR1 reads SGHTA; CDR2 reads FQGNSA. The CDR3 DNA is TGTGCCAGCAGCTCCGGACTAGCGGGGGGGTCCCTGTTCTTC. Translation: CASSSGLAGGSLFF.

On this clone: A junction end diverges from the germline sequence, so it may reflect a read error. CDR3 sequence reads: CASSQDLTGASHF. DNA for the CDR3: TGCGCCAGCAGCCAAGACTTGACAGGGGCCAGCCACTTC. The gene calls are TRBV4-3 and TRBJ2-7; TRBD1 agrees at 8 bases. This CDR3 comprises 13 residues. CDR1 and CDR2 from the germline V gene are LGHNA and YSLEER.

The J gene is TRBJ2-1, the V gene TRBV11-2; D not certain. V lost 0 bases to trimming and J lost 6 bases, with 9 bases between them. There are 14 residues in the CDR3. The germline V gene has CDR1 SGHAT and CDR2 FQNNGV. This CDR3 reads CASSLEDRSNEQFF. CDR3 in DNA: TGTGCCAGCAGCTTAGAGGATAGGAGCAATGAGCAGTTCTTC.

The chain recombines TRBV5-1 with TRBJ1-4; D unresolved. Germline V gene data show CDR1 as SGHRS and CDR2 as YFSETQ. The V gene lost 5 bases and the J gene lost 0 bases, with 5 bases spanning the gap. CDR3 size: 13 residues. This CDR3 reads CASRGTTNEKLFF. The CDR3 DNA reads TGCGCCAGCAGAGGGACAACTAATGAAAAACTGTTTTTT.

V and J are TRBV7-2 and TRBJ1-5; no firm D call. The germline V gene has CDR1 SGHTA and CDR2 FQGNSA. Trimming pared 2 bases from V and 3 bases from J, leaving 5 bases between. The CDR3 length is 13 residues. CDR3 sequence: CASSLIDNQPQHF. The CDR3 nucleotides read TGTGCCAGCAGCTTAATTGACAATCAGCCCCAGCATTTT.

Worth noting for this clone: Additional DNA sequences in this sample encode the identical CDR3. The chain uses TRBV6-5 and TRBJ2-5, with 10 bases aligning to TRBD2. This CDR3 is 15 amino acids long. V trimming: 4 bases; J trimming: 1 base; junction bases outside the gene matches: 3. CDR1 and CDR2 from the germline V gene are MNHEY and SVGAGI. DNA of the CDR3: TGTGCCAGCAGTTCTACTAGCGGGACCCAAGAGACCCAGTACTTC. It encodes CASSSTSGTQETQYF.

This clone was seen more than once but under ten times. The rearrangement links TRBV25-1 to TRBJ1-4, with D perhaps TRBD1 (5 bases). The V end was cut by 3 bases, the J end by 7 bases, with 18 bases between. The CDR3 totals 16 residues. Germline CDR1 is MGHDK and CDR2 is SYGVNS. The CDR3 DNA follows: TGTGCCAGCAGTGAGGCTTTGGGGGGTGCGGTTGAAAAACTGTTTTTT. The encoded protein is CASSEALGGAVEKLFF. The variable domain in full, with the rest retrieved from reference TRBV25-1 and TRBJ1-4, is EADIYQTPRYLVIGTGKKITLECSQTMGHDKMYWYQQDPGMELHLIHYSYGVNSTEKGDLSSESTVSRIRTEHFPLTLESARPSHTSQYLCASSEALGGAVEKLFFGSGTQLSVL.

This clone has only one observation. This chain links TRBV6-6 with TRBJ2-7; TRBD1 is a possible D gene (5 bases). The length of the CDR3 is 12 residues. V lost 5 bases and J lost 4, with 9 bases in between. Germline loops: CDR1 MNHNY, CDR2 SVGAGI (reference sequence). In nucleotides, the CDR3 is TGTGCCAGCAGTGACCAGGGATACGAGCAGTACTTC. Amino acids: CASSDQGYEQYF.

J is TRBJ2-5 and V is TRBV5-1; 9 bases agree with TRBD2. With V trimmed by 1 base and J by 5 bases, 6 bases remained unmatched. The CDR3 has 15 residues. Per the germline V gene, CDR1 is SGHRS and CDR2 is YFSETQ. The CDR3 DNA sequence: TGCGCCAGCAGCTTGTCTAGCGGGGCGGGCGAGACCCAGTACTTC. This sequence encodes CASSLSSGAGETQYF.

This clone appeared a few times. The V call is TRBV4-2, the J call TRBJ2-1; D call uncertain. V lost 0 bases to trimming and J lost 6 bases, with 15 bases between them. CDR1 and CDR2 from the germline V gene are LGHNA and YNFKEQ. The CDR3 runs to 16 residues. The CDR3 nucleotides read TGTGCCAGCAGCCAAGAAAGCGCGTTCCGAGGCAATGAGCAGTTCTTC. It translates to CASSQESAFRGNEQFF.

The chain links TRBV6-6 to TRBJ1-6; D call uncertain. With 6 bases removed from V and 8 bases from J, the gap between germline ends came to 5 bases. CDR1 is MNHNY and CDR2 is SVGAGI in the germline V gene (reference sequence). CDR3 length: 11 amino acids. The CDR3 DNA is TGTGCCAGCAGCCAATATTCACCCCTCCACTTT. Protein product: CASSQYSPLHF.

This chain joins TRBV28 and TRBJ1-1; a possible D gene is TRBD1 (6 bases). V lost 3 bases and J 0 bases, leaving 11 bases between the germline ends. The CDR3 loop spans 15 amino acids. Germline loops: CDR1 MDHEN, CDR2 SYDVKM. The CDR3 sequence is CASSFGGAVNTEAFF. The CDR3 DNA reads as TGTGCCAGCAGTTTCGGGGGCGCGGTGAACACTGAAGCTTTCTTT.

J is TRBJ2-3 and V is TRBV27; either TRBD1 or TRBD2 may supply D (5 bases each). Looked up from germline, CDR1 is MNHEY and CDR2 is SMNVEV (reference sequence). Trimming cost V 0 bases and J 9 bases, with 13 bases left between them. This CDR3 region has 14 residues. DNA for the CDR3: TGTGCCAGCAGTTTATCTCCTCGGTGGGGGACGCAGTATTTT. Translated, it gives CASSLSPRWGTQYF.

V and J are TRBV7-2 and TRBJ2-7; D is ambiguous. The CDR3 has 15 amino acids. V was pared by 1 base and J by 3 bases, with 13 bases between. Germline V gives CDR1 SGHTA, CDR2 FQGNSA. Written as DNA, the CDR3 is TGTGCCAGCAGCTTAGGCGCGAGTAGGGTCTACGAGCAGTACTTC. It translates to CASSLGASRVYEQYF. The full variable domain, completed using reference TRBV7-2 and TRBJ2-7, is GAGVSQSPSNKVTEKGKDVELRCDPISGHTALYWYRQSLGQGLEFLIYFQGNSAPDKSGLPSDRFSAERTGGSVSTLTIQRTQQEDSAVYLCASSLGASRVYEQYFGPGTRLTVT.

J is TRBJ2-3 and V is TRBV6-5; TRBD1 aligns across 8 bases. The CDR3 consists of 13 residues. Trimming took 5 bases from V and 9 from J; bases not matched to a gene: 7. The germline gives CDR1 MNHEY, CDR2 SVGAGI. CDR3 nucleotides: TGTGCCAGCAGTCGGACAGGGCAGGGCACGCAGTATTTT. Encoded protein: CASSRTGQGTQYF.

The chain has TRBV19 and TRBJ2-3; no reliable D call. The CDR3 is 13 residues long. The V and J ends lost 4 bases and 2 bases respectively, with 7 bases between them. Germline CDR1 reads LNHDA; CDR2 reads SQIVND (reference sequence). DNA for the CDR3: TGTGCCAGTAGTAGAGTCTTCACAGATACGCAGTATTTT. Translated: CASSRVFTDTQYF.

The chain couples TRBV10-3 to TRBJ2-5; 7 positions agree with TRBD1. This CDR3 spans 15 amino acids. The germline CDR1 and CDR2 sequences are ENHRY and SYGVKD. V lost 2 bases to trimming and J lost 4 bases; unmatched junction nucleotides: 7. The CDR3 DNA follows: TGTGCCATCAGTGAGAACGACAGGGTAGGAGAGACCCAGTACTTC. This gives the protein CAISENDRVGETQYF.

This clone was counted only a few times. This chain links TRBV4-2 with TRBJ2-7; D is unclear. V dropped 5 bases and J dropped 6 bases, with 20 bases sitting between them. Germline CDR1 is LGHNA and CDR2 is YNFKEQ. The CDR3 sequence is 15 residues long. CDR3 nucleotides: TGTGCCAGCAGCGTCGGTCTGGGAATGGGCAGCGAGCAGTACTTC. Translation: CASSVGLGMGSEQYF.

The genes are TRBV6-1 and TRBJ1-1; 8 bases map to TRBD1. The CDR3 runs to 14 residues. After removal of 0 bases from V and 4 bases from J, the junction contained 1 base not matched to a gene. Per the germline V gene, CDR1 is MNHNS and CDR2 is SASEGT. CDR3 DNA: TGTGCCAGCAGTGAAGCGGACAGGGCCACTGAAGCTTTCTTT. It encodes CASSEADRATEAFF.

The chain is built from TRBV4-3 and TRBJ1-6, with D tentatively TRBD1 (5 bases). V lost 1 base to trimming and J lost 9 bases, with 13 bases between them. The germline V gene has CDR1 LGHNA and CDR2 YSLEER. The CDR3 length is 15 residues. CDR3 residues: CASSQVGGLASPLHF. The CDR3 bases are TGCGCCAGCAGCCAAGTGGGGGGTCTCGCTTCACCCCTCCACTTT.

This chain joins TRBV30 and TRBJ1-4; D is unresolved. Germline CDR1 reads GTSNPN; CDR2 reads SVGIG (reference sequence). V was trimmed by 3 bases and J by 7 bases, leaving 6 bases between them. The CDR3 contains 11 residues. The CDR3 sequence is CAWSPGEKLFF. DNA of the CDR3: TGTGCCTGGAGCCCAGGTGAAAAACTGTTTTTT.

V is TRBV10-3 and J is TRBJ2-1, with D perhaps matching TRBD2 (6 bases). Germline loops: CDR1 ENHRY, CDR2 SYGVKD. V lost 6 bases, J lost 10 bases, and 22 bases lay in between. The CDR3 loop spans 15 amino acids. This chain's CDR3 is CAIRENRDSRWEQFF. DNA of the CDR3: TGTGCCATCAGAGAAAACCGGGACTCCCGATGGGAGCAGTTCTTC.

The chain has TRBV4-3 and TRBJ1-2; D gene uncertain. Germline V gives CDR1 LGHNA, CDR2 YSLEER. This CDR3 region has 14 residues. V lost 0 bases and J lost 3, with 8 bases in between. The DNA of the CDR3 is TGCGCCAGCAGCCAAGATTACGGCGACTATGGCTACACCTTC. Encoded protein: CASSQDYGDYGYTF.

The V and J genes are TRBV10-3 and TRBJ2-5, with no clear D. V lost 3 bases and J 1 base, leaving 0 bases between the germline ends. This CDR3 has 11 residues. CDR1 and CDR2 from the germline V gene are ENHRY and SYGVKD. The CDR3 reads CAISDQETQYF. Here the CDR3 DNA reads TGTGCCATCAGTGACCAAGAGACCCAGTACTTC.

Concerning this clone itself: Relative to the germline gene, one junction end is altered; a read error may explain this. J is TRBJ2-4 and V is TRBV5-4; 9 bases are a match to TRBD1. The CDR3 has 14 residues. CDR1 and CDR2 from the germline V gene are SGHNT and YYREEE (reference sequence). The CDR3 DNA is TGTGCCAGCAGCCTATGGCCGGGACAGGGAAATGAAAGCTTC. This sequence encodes CASSLWPGQGNESF.

CDR3 amino acids: CATSRDRVAYTF. CDR3 in DNA: TGTGCCACCAGCAGAGATCGCGTGGCCTACACCTTC. V gene TRBV15 combines with J gene TRBJ1-2; no reliable D call. The V gene lost 0 bases and the J gene lost 10 bases, with 9 bases spanning the gap. Germline CDR1 LNHNV, CDR2 YYDKDF (reference sequence). The CDR3 loop spans 12 amino acids.

Here the CDR3 DNA reads TGTGCCAGCAGCTTAGCTCCGGGACCTGGAAGCGCAGATACGCAGTATTTT. The encoded protein is CASSLAPGPGSADTQYF. The chain is built from TRBV7-2 and TRBJ2-3; tentatively, D is TRBD1 or TRBD2 (5 bases each). The CDR3 is 17 amino acids. Germline values: CDR1 SGHTA, CDR2 FQGNSA. The V gene lost 0 bases and the J gene lost 4 bases, with 17 bases spanning the gap.

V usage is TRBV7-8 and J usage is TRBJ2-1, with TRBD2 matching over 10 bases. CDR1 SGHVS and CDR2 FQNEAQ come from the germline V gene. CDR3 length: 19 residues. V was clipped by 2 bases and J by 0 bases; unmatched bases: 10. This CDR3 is CASSLRVAGGPNSYNEQFF. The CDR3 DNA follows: TGTGCCAGCAGCTTAAGAGTAGCGGGAGGTCCCAACTCCTACAATGAGCAGTTCTTC.

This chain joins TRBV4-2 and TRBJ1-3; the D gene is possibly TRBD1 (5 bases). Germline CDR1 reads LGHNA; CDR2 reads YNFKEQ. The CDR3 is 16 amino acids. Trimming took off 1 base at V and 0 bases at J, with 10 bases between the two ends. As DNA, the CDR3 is TGTGCCAGCAGCCAAGTTCACAGGACCTCTGGAAACACCATATATTTT. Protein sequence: CASSQVHRTSGNTIYF.